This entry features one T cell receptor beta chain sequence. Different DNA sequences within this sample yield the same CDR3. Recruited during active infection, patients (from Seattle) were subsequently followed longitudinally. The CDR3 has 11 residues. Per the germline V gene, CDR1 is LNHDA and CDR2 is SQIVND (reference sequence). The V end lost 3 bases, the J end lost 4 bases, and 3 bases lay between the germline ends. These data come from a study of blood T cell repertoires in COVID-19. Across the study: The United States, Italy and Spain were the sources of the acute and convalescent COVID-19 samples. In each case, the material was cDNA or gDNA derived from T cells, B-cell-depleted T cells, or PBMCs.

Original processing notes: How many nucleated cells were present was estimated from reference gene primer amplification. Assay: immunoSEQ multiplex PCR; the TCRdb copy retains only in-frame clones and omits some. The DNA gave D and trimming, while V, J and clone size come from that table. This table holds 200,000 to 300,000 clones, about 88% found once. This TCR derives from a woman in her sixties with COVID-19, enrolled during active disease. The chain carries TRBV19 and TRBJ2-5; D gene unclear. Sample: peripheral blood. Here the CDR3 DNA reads TGTGCCAGTAGTATTCGAGAGACCCAGTACTTC. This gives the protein CASSIRETQYF.